The clone carrying this T cell receptor beta chain came up many times. It was RNA transcripts that yielded the amplified TCR beta CDR3 regions. With the HTBI primer set, the TCR CDR3 went through a first round of RT-PCR. One entry per CDR3 protein results from TCRdb running MiXCR on the multiplex PCR reads. In the table there are 600,000 to 850,000 distinct CDR3 sequences, about 19% of which are singletons. The source of the sample is a study of T cells in Graves' hyperthyroidism and ophthalmopathy. In germline, CDR1 is SGHRS, CDR2 YFSETQ. This CDR3 contains 15 residues. The V and J ends lost 4 bases and 8 bases, in that order; junction bases with no gene match: 7. Clinicians diagnosed patients from clinical symptoms, serum thyroxine and TRAb, thyroid ultrasound and orbital computed tomography.

The TCR originated in a woman in her forties or fifties with Graves' hyperthyroidism that later progressed to Graves' ophthalmopathy. The V gene is TRBV5-1, the J gene TRBJ1-6; TRBD1 aligns across 9 bases. Sequenced input: blood. As DNA, the CDR3 is TGCGCCAGCAGCATCCGGACAGGGGACGATTCACCCCTCCACTTT. It is translated as CASSIRTGDDSPLHF.